Presented here are 27 T cell receptor beta chains from one specimen sequenced in a study of blood T cell repertoires in COVID-19. This table comes from immunoSEQ multiplex PCR, and its TCRdb copy is limited to in-frame clones, with some not included. The sample yields about 98,000 clones, approximately 84% seen once. Sequencing input: peripheral blood. The receptors shown here come from a man in his forties or fifties with active or convalescent COVID-19.

Here the CDR3 reads CAITRTGDTDTQYF. DNA of the CDR3: TGTGCCATCACTCGGACAGGGGACACAGATACGCAGTATTTT. The rearrangement links TRBV10-3 to TRBJ2-3, with TRBD1 matching over 9 bases. The CDR3 consists of 14 residues. J lost 2 bases, V lost 7 bases, and 4 bases had no gene match. CDR1 ENHRY and CDR2 SYGVKD come from the germline V gene.

Here the CDR3 DNA reads TGTGCCAGCGGGGAGGGCAGGGTGAACACTGAAGCTTTCTTT. Residues: CASGEGRVNTEAFF. The rearrangement uses TRBV6-5 and TRBJ1-1, with D maybe TRBD1 (5 bases). This CDR3 is 14 amino acids long. Germline V gene sequence: CDR1 MNHEY, CDR2 SVGAGI. Between the trimmed V and J ends, which lost 8 bases and 0 bases, there was a span of 13 bases.

The chain is built from TRBV5-1 and TRBJ2-3, with a tentative D call TRBD1 (6 bases). This CDR3 contains 17 residues. V was clipped by 4 bases and J by 7 bases, with 25 bases between them. CDR1 and CDR2 from the germline V gene are SGHRS and YFSETQ. The CDR3 DNA sequence: TGCGCCAGCAGCCTCGACTCTACCAGGGGCCCGAGGAATACGCAGTATTTT. Translation gives CASSLDSTRGPRNTQYF.

This chain uses TRBV10-3 with TRBJ1-5; D may be TRBD1 (6 bases). Germline CDR1 ENHRY, CDR2 SYGVKD. Trimming removed 6 bases at V and 9 bases at J, with 24 bases between. The CDR3 runs 16 residues. In DNA, the CDR3 is TGTGCCATCAGAGCCGACACAGGGACCACTTTATGGCCCCAGCATTTT. Protein product: CAIRADTGTTLWPQHF.

This clone was counted once. The chain recombines TRBV3-1 (or the pseudogene TRBV3-2) with TRBJ2-1; the match to TRBD2 covers 8 bases. The V and J ends lost 2 bases and 7 bases, in that order; junction bases with no gene match: 4. CDR3 size: 14 residues. Looked up from germline, CDR1 is LGHDT and CDR2 is YNNKEL (reference sequence). The CDR3 here is CASSQRGGLNEQFF. Here the CDR3 DNA reads TGTGCCAGCAGCCAACGGGGGGGCCTAAATGAGCAGTTCTTC.

This clone was counted between two and nine times. The J gene is TRBJ2-5, the V gene TRBV6-5; D might be TRBD2 (6 bases). With 7 bases removed from V and 2 bases from J, the gap between germline ends came to 17 bases. CDR1 MNHEY and CDR2 SVGAGI come from the germline V gene. This CDR3 is built from 15 residues. CDR3 protein: CASTLNSGGQETQYF. The CDR3 DNA follows: TGTGCCAGCACCTTAAACTCTGGGGGGCAAGAGACCCAGTACTTC.

The genes are TRBV12-3 or TRBV12-4 and TRBJ1-5; D is perhaps TRBD1 (6 bases). V lost 3 bases and J 5 bases, leaving 8 bases between the germline ends. The CDR3 contains 13 residues. CDR3 protein: CASSLYRDQPQHF. The CDR3 bases are TGTGCCAGCAGTTTGTACAGGGATCAGCCCCAGCATTTT.

This clone was seen more than once but under ten times. V is TRBV30 and J is TRBJ1-2, with 7 bases that match TRBD1. Trimming at V came to 3 bases and at J to 4 bases, leaving 5 bases not matched to a gene. The CDR3 totals 13 residues. Germline loops: CDR1 GTSNPN, CDR2 SVGIG (reference sequence). This CDR3 reads CAWSAGTAYGYTF. CDR3 in DNA: TGTGCCTGGAGCGCCGGGACAGCCTATGGCTACACCTTC. Full variable domain (remainder filled in from reference TRBV30 and TRBJ1-2): SQTIHQWPATLVQPVGSPLSLECTVEGTSNPNLYWYRQAAGRGLQLLFYSVGIGQISSEVPQNLSASRPQDRQFILSSKKLLLSDSGFYLCAWSAGTAYGYTFGSGTRLTVV.

This clone is medium-sized (0.01 to 0.1%) by share. The chain recombines TRBV19 with TRBJ1-5, with 9 nucleotides matching TRBD1. The CDR3 length is 17 residues. Germline loops: CDR1 LNHDA, CDR2 SQIVND (reference sequence). The J segment lost 7 bases and the V segment lost 5 bases, leaving 15 bases of the junction unmatched. The DNA of the CDR3 is TGTGCCAGTAGTCCCCTAACGACAGGGGGGGTTGGGCAGCCCCAGCATTTT. This translates into CASSPLTTGGVGQPQHF. Filled out from reference TRBV19 and TRBJ1-5, the complete variable domain reads DGGITQSPKYLFRKEGQNVTLSCEQNLNHDAMYWYRQDPGQGLRLIYYSQIVNDFQKGDIAEGYSVSREKKESFPLTVTSAQKNPTAFYLCASSPLTTGGVGQPQHFGDGTRLSIL.

The chain links TRBV25-1 to TRBJ1-6; the D is unclear. Trimming removed 5 bases from V and 6 bases from J, with 17 bases in between. Germline assignment: CDR1 MGHDK and CDR2 SYGVNS. The CDR3 consists of 16 residues. The CDR3 is CASSKPGQGGNSPLHF. CDR3 DNA: TGTGCCAGCAGTAAACCGGGTCAAGGCGGTAATTCACCCCTCCACTTT.

The CDR3, as DNA: TGCGCCAGCAGCCCCGAACAGCTGAACACTGAAGCTTTCTTT. This translates into CASSPEQLNTEAFF. The V and J genes are TRBV5-1 and TRBJ1-1; D unresolved. V lost 4 bases and J 0 bases, leaving 10 bases between the germline ends. The CDR3 covers 14 residues. The germline gives CDR1 SGHRS, CDR2 YFSETQ.

The J gene is TRBJ2-7, the V gene TRBV15; TRBD1 matches 9 bases. With 1 base clipped from V and 3 bases from J, the junction kept 7 bases outside the gene matches. The CDR3 loop spans 16 amino acids. Germline assignment: CDR1 LNHNV and CDR2 YYDKDF (reference sequence). In nucleotides, the CDR3 is TGTGCCACCAGCAGAGGGGGACAGGGAGAGGACTACGAGCAGTACTTC. It is translated as CATSRGGQGEDYEQYF.

The rearrangement links TRBV24-1 to TRBJ2-1, with D possibly being TRBD1 (7 bases). The CDR3 sequence is 17 residues long. V gave up 2 bases and J gave up 7 bases, with 20 bases separating them. Germline loops: CDR1 KGHDR, CDR2 SFDVKD. CDR3 amino acids: CATSDYKRGRRGNEQFF. For the CDR3, the DNA is TGTGCCACCAGTGATTATAAAAGGGGGCGCCGGGGGAATGAGCAGTTCTTC.

The chain carries TRBV29-1 and TRBJ2-6; possibly TRBD1 for D (6 bases). CDR1 and CDR2 from the germline V gene are SQVTM and ANQGSEA. V lost 7 bases and J 11 bases, leaving 12 bases between the germline ends. The CDR3 length is 11 residues. The CDR3 DNA reads TGCAGCGCAGGTGGGGGCGACGTCCTGACTTTC. Translating gives CSAGGGDVLTF.

V is TRBV23-1 and J is TRBJ2-7, with TRBD1 matching over 7 bases. TRBV23-1 belongs to the ORF category, with a function that is uncertain. The CDR3 consists of 17 residues. V dropped 7 bases and J dropped 3; count of bases not matched to a gene: 18. CDR3 in amino acids: CASTHPWFRDSYYEQYF. CDR3 nucleotide sequence: TGCGCCAGCACTCACCCCTGGTTCCGGGACAGCTACTACGAGCAGTACTTC.

This clone has just a few counts. This chain joins TRBV19 and TRBJ2-7; 7 bases line up with TRBD1. Trimming took 8 bases from V and 1 from J; bases not matched to a gene: 8. The CDR3 loop spans 14 amino acids. Germline V gene sequence: CDR1 LNHDA, CDR2 SQIVND (reference sequence). CDR3 in DNA: TGTGCCAGTGGGATAAGGGGGCGATCCTACGAGCAGTACTTC. Protein product: CASGIRGRSYEQYF.

This CDR3 is CASSQVLLLAEIQETQYF. The DNA of the CDR3 is TGTGCCAGCAGCCAGGTGCTCTTACTAGCGGAGATCCAAGAGACCCAGTACTTC. This chain connects TRBV4-2 to TRBJ2-5; 8 bases map to TRBD2. Losses at the gene ends were 3 bases for V and 1 base for J; bases not matched to a gene: 13. The germline CDR1 and CDR2 sequences are LGHNA and YNFKEQ. This CDR3 spans 18 amino acids.

The chain's CDR3 is CASSLTLAGEQYF. DNA for the CDR3: TGTGCCAGCAGTTTAACGCTAGCGGGCGAGCAGTACTTC. The genes are TRBV12-3 or TRBV12-4 and TRBJ2-7; TRBD2 agrees at 8 bases. The CDR3 totals 13 residues. Losses at the gene ends were 2 bases for V and 6 bases for J; bases not matched to a gene: 3.

The chain has TRBV9 and TRBJ2-1; the match to TRBD2 covers 14 bases. Germline CDR1 SGDLS, CDR2 YYNGEE. The CDR3 is 16 residues long. J gave up 6 bases and V 3 bases, and 5 bases lay outside the gene matches. This chain's CDR3 is CASSERTSGGSNEQFF. The CDR3 DNA follows: TGTGCCAGCAGCGAGAGGACTAGCGGGGGGTCCAATGAGCAGTTCTTC.

In nucleotides, the CDR3 is TGTGCCAGCAGCCCCCGGGACAGGGGTTACTACGAGCAGTACTTC. As protein: CASSPRDRGYYEQYF. The chain links TRBV7-9 to TRBJ2-7, with 10 bases matching TRBD1. V dropped 5 bases and J dropped 3; count of bases not matched to a gene: 7. The CDR3 consists of 15 residues. Germline V gene lookup returns CDR1 SEHNR and CDR2 FQNEAQ (reference sequence). The complete variable domain, with remaining parts taken from reference TRBV7-9 and TRBJ2-7, reads DTGVSQNPRHKITKRGQNVTFRCDPISEHNRLYWYRQTLGQGPEFLTYFQNEAQLEKSRLLSDRFSAERPKGSFSTLEIQRTEQGDSAMYLCASSPRDRGYYEQYFGPGTRLTVT.

This clone was detected once. The rearrangement links TRBV6-5 to TRBJ1-3, with D possibly matching TRBD1 (5 bases). Germline V gives CDR1 MNHEY, CDR2 SVGAGI. Between the trimmed V and J ends, which lost 0 bases and 0 bases, there was a span of 6 bases. The CDR3 loop spans 15 amino acids. Written as DNA, the CDR3 is TGTGCCAGCAGTTACTCGGGACTCTCTGGAAACACCATATATTTT. This codes for CASSYSGLSGNTIYF.

The V and J genes are TRBV5-1 and TRBJ2-3; 10 nucleotides align to TRBD2. Germline CDR1 is SGHRS and CDR2 is YFSETQ. The CDR3 is 15 residues long. After removal of 5 bases from V and 1 base from J, the junction contained 4 bases not matched to a gene. The CDR3 loop reads CASRDGTSGTDTQYF. The CDR3 bases are TGCGCCAGCAGGGACGGGACTAGCGGCACAGATACGCAGTATTTT.

Comments on this clone: The same CDR3 is also encoded by other DNA sequences in this sample. CDR3 residues: CAWSDGQATNEKLFF. In DNA, the CDR3 is TGTGCCTGGAGTGACGGACAAGCAACTAATGAAAAACTGTTTTTT. J is TRBJ1-4 and V is TRBV30; TRBD1 might be the D (5 bases). CDR3 length: 15 amino acids. CDR1 and CDR2 (germline): GTSNPN, SVGIG (reference sequence). V lost 1 base to trimming and J lost 0 bases, with 9 bases between them.

The table lists this clone with a count of one. This rearrangement joins TRBV19 to TRBJ1-5; D perhaps matches TRBD1 (5 bases). Per the germline V gene, CDR1 is LNHDA and CDR2 is SQIVND (reference sequence). The CDR3 covers 16 residues. V lost 3 bases to trimming and J lost 2 bases, with 14 bases between them. CDR3: CASSMGGGVRNQPQHF. The CDR3 DNA follows: TGTGCCAGTAGTATGGGGGGAGGAGTGCGCAATCAGCCCCAGCATTTT.

This sequence joins TRBV19 and TRBJ1-2; no clear D. The V end lost 1 base, the J end lost 3 bases, and 12 bases lay between the germline ends. This CDR3 is 15 amino acids long. Germline V gives CDR1 LNHDA, CDR2 SQIVND (reference sequence). CDR3 nucleotides: TGTGCCAGTAGTATAGTTACGGGTGGCGACTATGGCTACACCTTC. As protein: CASSIVTGGDYGYTF.

V is TRBV3-1 (or the pseudogene TRBV3-2) and J is TRBJ2-1, with TRBD1 matching over 7 bases. This CDR3 contains 16 residues. V gave up 2 bases and J gave up 5 bases; unmatched junction bases: 9. CDR1 and CDR2 from the germline V gene are LGHDT and YNNKEL (reference sequence). CDR3: CASSQTGTELHNEQFF. The CDR3 coding sequence is TGTGCCAGCAGCCAAACCGGGACAGAACTACACAATGAGCAGTTCTTC.

This clone appeared a single time. The chain links TRBV6-5 to TRBJ1-3; the match to TRBD1 covers 9 bases. The germline V gene has CDR1 MNHEY and CDR2 SVGAGI. The length of the CDR3 is 15 residues. J was trimmed by 2 bases and V by 6 bases; bases with no gene match: 5. The CDR3: CASSRDREAGNTIYF. The CDR3 bases are TGTGCCAGCAGCAGGGACAGGGAAGCTGGAAACACCATATATTTT.